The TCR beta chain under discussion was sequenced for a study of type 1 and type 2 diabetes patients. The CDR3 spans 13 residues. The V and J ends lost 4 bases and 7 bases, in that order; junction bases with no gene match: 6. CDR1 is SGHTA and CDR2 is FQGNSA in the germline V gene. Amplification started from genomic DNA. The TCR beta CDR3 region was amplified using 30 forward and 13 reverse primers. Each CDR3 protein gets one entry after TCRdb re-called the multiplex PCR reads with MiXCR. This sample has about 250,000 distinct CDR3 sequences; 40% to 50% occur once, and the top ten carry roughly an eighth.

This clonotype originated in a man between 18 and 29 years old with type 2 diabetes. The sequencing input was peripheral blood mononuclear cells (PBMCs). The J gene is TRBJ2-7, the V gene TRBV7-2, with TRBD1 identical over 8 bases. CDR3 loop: CASSSWTGFEQYF. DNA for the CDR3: TGTGCCAGCAGCTCCTGGACAGGGTTTGAGCAGTACTTC.